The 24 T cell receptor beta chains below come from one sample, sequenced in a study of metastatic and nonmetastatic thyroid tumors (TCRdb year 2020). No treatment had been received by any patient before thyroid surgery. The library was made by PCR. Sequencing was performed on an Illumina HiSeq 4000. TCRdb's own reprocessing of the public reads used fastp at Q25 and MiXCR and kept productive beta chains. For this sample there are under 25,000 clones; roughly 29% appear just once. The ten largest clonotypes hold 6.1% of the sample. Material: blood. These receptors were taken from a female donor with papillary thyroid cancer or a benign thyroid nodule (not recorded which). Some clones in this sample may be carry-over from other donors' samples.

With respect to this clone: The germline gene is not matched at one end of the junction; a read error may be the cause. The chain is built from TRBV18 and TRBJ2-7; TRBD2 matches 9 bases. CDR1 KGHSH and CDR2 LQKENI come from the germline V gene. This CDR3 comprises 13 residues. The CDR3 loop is CASSPRGRDEQYF. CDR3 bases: TGTGCCAGCTCCCCACGCGGGAGGGACGAGCAGTACTTC.

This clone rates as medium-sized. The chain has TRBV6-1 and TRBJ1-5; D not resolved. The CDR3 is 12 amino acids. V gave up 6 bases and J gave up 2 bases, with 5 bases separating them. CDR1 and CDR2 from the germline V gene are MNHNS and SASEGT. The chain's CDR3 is CASRKGNQPQHF. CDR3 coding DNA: TGTGCCAGCAGGAAAGGCAATCAGCCCCAGCATTTT.

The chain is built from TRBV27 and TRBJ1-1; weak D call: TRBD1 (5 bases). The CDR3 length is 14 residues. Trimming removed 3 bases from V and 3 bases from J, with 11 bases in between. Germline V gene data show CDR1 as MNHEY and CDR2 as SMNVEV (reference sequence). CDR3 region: CASSLGVGYTEAFF. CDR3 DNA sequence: TGTGCCAGCAGTTTGGGGGTGGGGTACACTGAAGCTTTCTTT.

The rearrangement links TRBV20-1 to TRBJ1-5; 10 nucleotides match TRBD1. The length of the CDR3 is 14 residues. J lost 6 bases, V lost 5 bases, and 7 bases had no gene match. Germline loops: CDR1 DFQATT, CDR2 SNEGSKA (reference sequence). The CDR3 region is CSAGLGQGVQPQHF. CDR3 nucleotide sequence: TGCAGTGCTGGACTCGGACAGGGGGTTCAGCCCCAGCATTTT.

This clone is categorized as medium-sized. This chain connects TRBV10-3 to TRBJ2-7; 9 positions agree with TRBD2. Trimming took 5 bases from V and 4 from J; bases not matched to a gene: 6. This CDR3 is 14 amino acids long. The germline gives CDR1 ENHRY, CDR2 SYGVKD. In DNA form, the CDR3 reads TGTGCCATCAGTCTAGCGGGAAATTCTTACGAGCAGTACTTC. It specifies CAISLAGNSYEQYF.

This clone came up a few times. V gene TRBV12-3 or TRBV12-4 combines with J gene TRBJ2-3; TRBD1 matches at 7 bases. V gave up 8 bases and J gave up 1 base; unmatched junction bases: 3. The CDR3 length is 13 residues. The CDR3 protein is CASYGTGTDTQYF. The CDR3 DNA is TGTGCCAGCTACGGGACAGGCACAGATACGCAGTATTTT.

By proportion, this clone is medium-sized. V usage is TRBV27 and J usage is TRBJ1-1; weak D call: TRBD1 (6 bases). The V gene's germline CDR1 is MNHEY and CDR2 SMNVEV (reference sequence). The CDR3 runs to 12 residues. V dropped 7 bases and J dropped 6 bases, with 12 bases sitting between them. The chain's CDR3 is CASNGGGSEAFF. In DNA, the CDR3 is TGTGCCAGCAACGGGGGCGGATCTGAAGCTTTCTTT.

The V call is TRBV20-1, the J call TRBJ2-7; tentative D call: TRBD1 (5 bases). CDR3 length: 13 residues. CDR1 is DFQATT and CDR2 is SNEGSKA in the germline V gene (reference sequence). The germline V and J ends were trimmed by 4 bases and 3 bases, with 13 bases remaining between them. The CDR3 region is CSATVTGNYEQYF. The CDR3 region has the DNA TGCAGTGCTACCGTTACAGGTAACTACGAGCAGTACTTC.

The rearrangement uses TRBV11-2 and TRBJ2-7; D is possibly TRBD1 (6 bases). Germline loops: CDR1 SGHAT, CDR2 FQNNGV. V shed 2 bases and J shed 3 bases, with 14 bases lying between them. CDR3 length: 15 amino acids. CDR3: CASSLQGSKFYEQYF. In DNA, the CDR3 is TGTGCCAGCAGCTTACAGGGGAGTAAATTCTACGAGCAGTACTTC.

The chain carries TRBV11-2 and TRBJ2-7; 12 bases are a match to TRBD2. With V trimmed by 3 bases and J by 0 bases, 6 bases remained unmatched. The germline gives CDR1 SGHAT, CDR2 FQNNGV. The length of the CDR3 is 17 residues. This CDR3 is CASSLTSGSRPSYEQYF. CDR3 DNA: TGTGCCAGCAGCTTGACTAGCGGGAGTCGCCCCTCCTACGAGCAGTACTTC.

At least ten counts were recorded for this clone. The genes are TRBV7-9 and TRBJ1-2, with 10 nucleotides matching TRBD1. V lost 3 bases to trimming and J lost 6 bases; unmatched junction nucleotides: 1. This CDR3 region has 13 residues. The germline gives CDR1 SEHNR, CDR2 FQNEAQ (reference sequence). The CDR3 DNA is TGTGCCAGCAGCTTGACAGGGGGCCATGGCTACACCTTC. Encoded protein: CASSLTGGHGYTF.

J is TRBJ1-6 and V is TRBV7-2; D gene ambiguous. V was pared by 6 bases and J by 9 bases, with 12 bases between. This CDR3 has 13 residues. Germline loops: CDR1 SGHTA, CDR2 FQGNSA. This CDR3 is CASSYVGTSPLHF. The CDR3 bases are TGTGCCAGCAGTTATGTGGGTACTTCACCCCTCCACTTT.

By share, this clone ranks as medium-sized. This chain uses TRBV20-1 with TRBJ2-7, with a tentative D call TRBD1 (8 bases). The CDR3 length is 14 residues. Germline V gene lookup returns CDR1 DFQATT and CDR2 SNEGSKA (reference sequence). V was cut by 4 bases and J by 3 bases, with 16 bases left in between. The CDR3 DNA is TGCAGTGCTACTGGACAGGGAGGGGGCTACGAGCAGTACTTC. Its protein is CSATGQGGGYEQYF.

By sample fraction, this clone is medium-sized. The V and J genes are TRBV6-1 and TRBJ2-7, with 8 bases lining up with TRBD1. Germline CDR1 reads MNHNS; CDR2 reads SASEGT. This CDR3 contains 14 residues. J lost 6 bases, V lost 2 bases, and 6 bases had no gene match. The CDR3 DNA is TGTGCCAGCAGTGAACCGGGACAGGTCTCCGAGCAGTACTTC. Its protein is CASSEPGQVSEQYF.

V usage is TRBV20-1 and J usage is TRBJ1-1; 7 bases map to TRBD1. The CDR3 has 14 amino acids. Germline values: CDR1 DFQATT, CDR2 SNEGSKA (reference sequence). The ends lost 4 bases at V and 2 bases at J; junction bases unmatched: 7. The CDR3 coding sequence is TGCAGTGCTACGACAGGGTTCAATAACACTGAAGCTTTCTTT. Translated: CSATTGFNNTEAFF.

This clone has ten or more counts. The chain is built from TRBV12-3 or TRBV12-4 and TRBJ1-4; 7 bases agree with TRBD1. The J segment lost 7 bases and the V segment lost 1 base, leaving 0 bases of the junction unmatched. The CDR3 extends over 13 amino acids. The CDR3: CASSLGQGEKLFF. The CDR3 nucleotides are TGTGCCAGCAGTTTAGGACAGGGTGAAAAACTGTTTTTT.

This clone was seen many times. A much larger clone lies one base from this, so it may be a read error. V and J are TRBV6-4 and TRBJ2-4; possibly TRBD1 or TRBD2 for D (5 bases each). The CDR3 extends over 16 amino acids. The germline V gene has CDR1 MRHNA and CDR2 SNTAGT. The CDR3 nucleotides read TGTGCCGGCAGAGGGGCGACGGAGCTAGCCAAAAACATTCAGTACTTC. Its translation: CAGRGATELAKNIQYF.

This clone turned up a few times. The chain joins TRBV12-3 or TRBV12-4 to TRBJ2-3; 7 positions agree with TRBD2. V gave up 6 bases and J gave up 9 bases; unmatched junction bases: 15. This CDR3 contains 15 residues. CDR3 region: CASSPGLSVGPTQYF. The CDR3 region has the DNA TGTGCCAGCAGCCCGGGACTATCGGTAGGGCCGACGCAGTATTTT.

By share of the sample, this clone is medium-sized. In nucleotides, the CDR3 is TGTGCCAGCAGTTACTCCGACCCAGAGACCCAGTACTTC. The encoded protein is CASSYSDPETQYF. V usage is TRBV6-2 or TRBV6-3 and J usage is TRBJ2-5; D remains unclear. The CDR3 sequence is 13 residues long. V was trimmed by 0 bases and J by 4 bases, leaving 6 bases between them. Per the germline V gene, CDR1 is MNHEY and CDR2 is SVGEGT.

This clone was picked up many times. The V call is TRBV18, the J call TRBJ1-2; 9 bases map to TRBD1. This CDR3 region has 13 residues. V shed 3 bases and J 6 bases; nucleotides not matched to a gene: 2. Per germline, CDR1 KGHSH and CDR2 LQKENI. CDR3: CASSPRTGDGYTF. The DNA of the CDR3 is TGTGCCAGCTCACCGCGGACAGGGGATGGCTACACCTTC. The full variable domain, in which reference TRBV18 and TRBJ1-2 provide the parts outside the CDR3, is NAGVMQNPRHLVRRRGQEARLRCSPMKGHSHVYWYRQLPEEGLKFMVYLQKENIIDESGMPKERFSAEFPKEGPSILRIQQVVRGDSAAYFCASSPRTGDGYTFGSGTRLTVV.

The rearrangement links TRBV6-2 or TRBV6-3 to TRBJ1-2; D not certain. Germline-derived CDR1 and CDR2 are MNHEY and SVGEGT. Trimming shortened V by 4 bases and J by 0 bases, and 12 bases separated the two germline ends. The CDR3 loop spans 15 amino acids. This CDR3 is CASSSNYGSNYGYTF. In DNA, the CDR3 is TGTGCCAGCAGTTCCAACTACGGCTCTAACTATGGCTACACCTTC.

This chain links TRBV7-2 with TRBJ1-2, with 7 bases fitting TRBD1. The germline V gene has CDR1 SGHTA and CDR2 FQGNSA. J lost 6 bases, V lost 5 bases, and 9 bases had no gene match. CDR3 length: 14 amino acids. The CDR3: CASSPREGAHGYTF. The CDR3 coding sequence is TGTGCCAGCAGCCCCCGGGAGGGGGCCCATGGCTACACCTTC.

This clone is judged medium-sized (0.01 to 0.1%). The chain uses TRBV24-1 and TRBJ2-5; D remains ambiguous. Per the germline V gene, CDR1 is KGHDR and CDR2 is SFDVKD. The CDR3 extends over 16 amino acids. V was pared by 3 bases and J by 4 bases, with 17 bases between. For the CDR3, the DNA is TGTGCCACCAGTGATACCCGGACGGGTACGGGAGAGACCCAGTACTTC. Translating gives CATSDTRTGTGETQYF.

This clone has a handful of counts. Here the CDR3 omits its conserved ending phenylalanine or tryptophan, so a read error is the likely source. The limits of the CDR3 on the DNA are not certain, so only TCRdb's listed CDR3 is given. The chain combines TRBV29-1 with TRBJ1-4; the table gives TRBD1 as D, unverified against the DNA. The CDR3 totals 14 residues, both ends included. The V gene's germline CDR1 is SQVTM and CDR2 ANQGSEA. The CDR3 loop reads CSAGQGGAREKLLL.